The next 20 T cell receptor beta chains were all read from a single sample in a study of regulatory T cells in long-lasting Graves disease. Libraries of TCR beta came from iRepertoire HTBI primers plus Arm-PCR of CDR3 regions. Each CDR3 protein gets one entry after TCRdb re-called the multiplex PCR reads with MiXCR. The sample includes about 440,000 distinct CDR3 sequences, approximately 15% of them seen just once. As for time point: newly diagnosed GD, antithyroid drugs for less than 3 months. RNA isolated from PBMCs was used to make the TCR library. The data also belong to a second study, concerning T cells in Graves' hyperthyroidism and ophthalmopathy.

Sequencing was performed on peripheral blood mononuclear cells (PBMCs), taken at new diagnosis, from a patient treated with antithyroid drugs. The receptors derive from a woman aged 25 to 45 with Graves disease.

J is TRBJ1-6 and V is TRBV15; D is unclear. CDR3 length equals 13 residues. The V gene's germline CDR1 is LNHNV and CDR2 YYDKDF (reference sequence). With 4 bases removed from V and 7 bases from J, the gap between germline ends came to 8 bases. This chain's CDR3 is CATSTETNSPLHF. In DNA form, the CDR3 reads TGTGCCACCAGCACGGAAACAAATTCACCCCTCCACTTT.

The table lists this clonotype with many counts. The chain joins TRBV12-3 or TRBV12-4 to TRBJ2-5; no clear D. V was shortened by 4 bases and J by 2 bases, with 17 bases between the two germline ends. The CDR3 loop spans 16 amino acids. The DNA for the CDR3 is TGTGCCAGCAGTTACGGAATCTCCACGTTACAAGAGACCCAGTACTTC. This codes for CASSYGISTLQETQYF.

The gene calls are TRBV20-1 and TRBJ2-1; 8 bases are shared with TRBD2. J was trimmed by 14 bases and V by 5 bases; bases with no gene match: 8. The CDR3 totals 11 residues. CDR1 is DFQATT and CDR2 is SNEGSKA in the germline V gene (reference sequence). The CDR3 here is CSALTGTRKFF. The CDR3 DNA sequence: TGCAGTGCTCTTACCGGGACTAGGAAGTTCTTC.

In this sample, this clonotype turned up many times. The chain employs TRBV5-1 and TRBJ1-2; possible D gene TRBD1, 6 bases. CDR1 and CDR2 (germline): SGHRS, YFSETQ. V dropped 3 bases and J dropped 6 bases, with 15 bases sitting between them. The CDR3 covers 14 residues. The CDR3 DNA reads TGCGCCAGCAGCTCCGGGACATTTGTCGATGGCTACACCTTC. Protein: CASSSGTFVDGYTF.

This chain joins TRBV24-1 and TRBJ2-2; D gene unclear. CDR1 is KGHDR, CDR2 SFDVKD, per germline. The germline V and J ends were trimmed by 6 bases and 1 base, with 2 bases remaining between them. CDR3 length: 12 residues. The CDR3 region has the DNA TGTGCCACCAGTCAGAACACCGGGGAGCTGTTTTTT. Translating gives CATSQNTGELFF.

The table lists this clonotype with many counts. This chain joins TRBV11-2 and TRBJ2-3; 11 positions match TRBD2. CDR3 length: 16 residues. The germline V gene has CDR1 SGHAT and CDR2 FQNNGV. With V trimmed by 5 bases and J by 0 bases, 4 bases remained unmatched. The CDR3 coding sequence is TGTGCCAGCAGCCTGACTAGCGGGGTCAGCACAGATACGCAGTATTTT. This codes for CASSLTSGVSTDTQYF.

This clonotype showed up many times. V and J are TRBV5-1 and TRBJ1-1; D is uncertain. The CDR3 spans 13 residues. The V and J ends lost 0 bases and 3 bases respectively, with 6 bases between them. The germline gives CDR1 SGHRS, CDR2 YFSETQ. Here the CDR3 DNA reads TGCGCCAGCAGCTTGGTGGCCCACACTGAAGCTTTCTTT. Protein sequence: CASSLVAHTEAFF.

This clonotype came up once. It may be a read error: a sequence one base away is much more abundant. The V call is TRBV7-9, the J call TRBJ1-5, with TRBD1 matching 9 bases. The V segment lost 1 base and the J segment 3 bases; nucleotides outside the gene matches: 7. This CDR3 has 17 amino acids. CDR1 is SEHNR and CDR2 is FQNEAQ in the germline V gene (reference sequence). The CDR3 spells CASSLVPNRGHNQPQHF. The CDR3 coding sequence is TGTGCCAGCAGCTTAGTGCCCAACAGGGGGCACAATCAGCCCCAGCATTTT.

This clonotype was observed a few times. V and J are TRBV20-1 and TRBJ1-4, with D tentatively TRBD1 (5 bases). V lost 1 base and J 5 bases, leaving 8 bases between the germline ends. CDR1 DFQATT and CDR2 SNEGSKA come from the germline V gene (reference sequence). The CDR3 sequence is 13 residues long. The CDR3 sequence is CSARGGKNEKLFF. The CDR3 DNA reads TGCAGTGCTAGAGGGGGCAAAAATGAAAAACTGTTTTTT.

This clonotype was seen repeatedly, ten times or more. The rearrangement links TRBV20-1 to TRBJ1-1, with D possibly matching TRBD1 (5 bases). V was cut by 1 base and J by 5 bases, with 14 bases left in between. Germline-derived CDR1 and CDR2 are DFQATT and SNEGSKA (reference sequence). This CDR3 is 14 amino acids long. The CDR3 protein is CSARALAGMTEAFF. CDR3 nucleotides: TGCAGTGCTAGAGCGTTGGCAGGGATGACTGAAGCTTTCTTT.

This clonotype has just a few counts. One junction end does not reproduce the germline sequence, and a read error may be involved. The J gene is TRBJ2-7, the V gene TRBV20-1; TRBD2 aligns across 7 bases. Looked up from germline, CDR1 is DFQATT and CDR2 is SNEGSKA (reference sequence). The CDR3 is made up of 13 amino acids. DNA for the CDR3: TGCAGTGCTCCCGGGCTGGGAGGGTACGAGCAGCACTTC. It specifies CSAPGLGGYEQHF.

V usage is TRBV2 and J usage is TRBJ1-1, with D tentatively TRBD1 (5 bases). CDR3 size: 16 residues. The germline V gene has CDR1 SNHLY and CDR2 FYNNEI. The V and J ends lost 5 bases and 3 bases respectively, with 19 bases between them. CDR3 amino acids: CASSPRDLLSDTEAFF. The CDR3 bases are TGTGCCAGCAGTCCGCGGGACCTACTATCGGACACTGAAGCTTTCTTT.

This clonotype was recorded a few times. This chain joins TRBV29-1 and TRBJ2-2, with a weak D call TRBD2 (6 bases). CDR3 size: 13 residues. Germline CDR1 SQVTM, CDR2 ANQGSEA. The V end was cut by 7 bases, the J end by 9 bases, with 18 bases between. In DNA, the CDR3 is TGCAGCGCGTCGGGGGATGGAGGCAGGGAGCTGTTTTTT. Amino acids: CSASGDGGRELFF.

This clonotype was detected ten times or more. The rearrangement links TRBV10-2 to TRBJ2-1, with D possibly TRBD1 on 7 matching bases. Germline-derived CDR1 and CDR2 are WSHSY and SAAADI. V lost 7 bases to trimming and J lost 8 bases, with 18 bases between them. The CDR3 spans 14 residues. In nucleotides, the CDR3 is TGCGCCAGCACCGGAGGGCAGGGGGGATATGAGCAGTTCTTC. This gives the protein CASTGGQGGYEQFF.

This clonotype was seen repeatedly, ten times or more. V and J are TRBV2 and TRBJ2-5, with 11 bases matching TRBD2. Germline CDR1 is SNHLY and CDR2 is FYNNEI. The length of the CDR3 is 15 residues. Trimming cost V 1 base and J 2 bases; bases outside gene matches: 0. CDR3 sequence (DNA): TGTGCCAGCAGTGAAGGACTAGCGGGGCAAGAGACCCAGTACTTC. It specifies CASSEGLAGQETQYF.

This clonotype was seen many times. The rearrangement links TRBV6-5 to TRBJ1-1; tentatively, D is TRBD1 (6 bases). Germline assignment: CDR1 MNHEY and CDR2 SVGAGI. Trimming pared 4 bases from V and 1 base from J, leaving 10 bases between. This CDR3 is built from 14 residues. The CDR3 region has the DNA TGTGCCAGCAGTTTGTGGACAGAGAACACTGAAGCTTTCTTT. It yields the protein CASSLWTENTEAFF.

In DNA form, the CDR3 reads TGTGCCAGCAGCTCCGAGGGGGGCACAGATACGCAGTATTTT. As protein: CASSSEGGTDTQYF. The genes are TRBV6-1 and TRBJ2-3, with D tentatively TRBD1 (6 bases). V was pared by 6 bases and J by 1 base, with 11 bases between. The CDR3 has 14 residues. Germline assignment: CDR1 MNHNS and CDR2 SASEGT.

This clonotype was seen many times. V gene TRBV6-1 combines with J gene TRBJ1-5, with 7 bases aligning to TRBD1. V was pared by 6 bases and J by 3 bases, with 11 bases of the junction left unmatched. The CDR3 is 16 amino acids. Looked up from germline, CDR1 is MNHNS and CDR2 is SASEGT. The CDR3 nucleotides read TGTGCCAGCAGCCCGACCGGGACAGCTTACAATCAGCCCCAGCATTTT. Translated, it gives CASSPTGTAYNQPQHF.

J is TRBJ1-6 and V is TRBV20-1, with D possibly being TRBD1 (6 bases). V was cut by 5 bases and J by 5 bases, with 16 bases left in between. The germline gives CDR1 DFQATT, CDR2 SNEGSKA (reference sequence). This CDR3 has 15 residues. The CDR3 sequence: CSAVKGEKDNSPLHF. The CDR3, as DNA: TGCAGTGCTGTGAAGGGGGAGAAGGATAATTCACCCCTCCACTTT.

This clonotype occurred many times. The chain combines TRBV30 with TRBJ1-3; D is unresolved. The CDR3 runs 13 residues. Trimming stripped 4 bases from V and 0 bases from J, with 7 bases between. Germline V gives CDR1 GTSNPN, CDR2 SVGIG (reference sequence). This CDR3 reads CAWKPFSGNTIYF. The CDR3 nucleotides read TGTGCCTGGAAGCCCTTCTCTGGAAACACCATATATTTT.